Listed here are 28 T cell receptor beta chains from one sample, sequenced in a study of blood T cells in healthy people across ages. Then a second PCR, running about 6 to 12 cycles, was carried out with a sample-barcoded 5' primer and a J-beta primer mix. TCRdb ran MiXCR on the 5' RACE reads and lists one entry per CDR3 protein. The sample includes fewer than 700,000 distinct CDR3 sequences, less than 60% seen only once; the top ten take roughly 25%. The sample consisted of blood. The source is a man older than 75 in good health.

The CDR3 nucleotides are TGCAGTGCTAGTAGCTTAAGCTCCTACAATGAGCAGTTCTTC. Protein sequence: CSASSLSSYNEQFF. The V and J genes are TRBV20-1 and TRBJ2-1; no reliable D call. V was shortened by 3 bases and J by 0 bases, with 9 bases between the two germline ends. Looked up from germline, CDR1 is DFQATT and CDR2 is SNEGSKA (reference sequence). The CDR3 runs to 14 residues.

This clonotype appeared a few times. The chain links TRBV29-1 to TRBJ2-3, with D perhaps matching TRBD2 (6 bases). Trimming left V 3 bases short and J 4 bases short, with 14 bases between. This CDR3 has 14 residues. CDR1 and CDR2 from the germline V gene are SQVTM and ANQGSEA. For the CDR3, the DNA is TGCAGCGTTGAGGTCGGGAGTGGGTCAGATACGCAGTATTTT. Amino acids: CSVEVGSGSDTQYF.

This chain connects TRBV6-1 to TRBJ2-2, with TRBD1 matching 11 bases. Germline CDR1 and CDR2: MNHNS and SASEGT. With V trimmed by 6 bases and J by 7 bases, 7 bases remained unmatched. CDR3 length equals 15 residues. The DNA of the CDR3 is TGTGCCAGCAGCCCGGGACAGGGGGGTGTCGGGGAGCTGTTTTTT. Translation: CASSPGQGGVGELFF.

The V gene is TRBV7-2, the J gene TRBJ1-1, with D maybe TRBD1 (6 bases). The V gene lost 5 bases and the J gene lost 11 bases, with 21 bases spanning the gap. The germline gives CDR1 SGHTA, CDR2 FQGNSA. This CDR3 contains 14 residues. The CDR3 nucleotides are TGTGCCAGCAGCCCGCCCGGAGGGGGACTTTCGGCTTTCTTT. Protein product: CASSPPGGGLSAFF.

The chain recombines TRBV5-5 with TRBJ2-5; 8 bases match TRBD2. This CDR3 contains 16 residues. J lost 0 bases, V lost 0 bases, and 4 bases had no gene match. Germline lookup yields CDR1 SGHKS and CDR2 YYEKEE (reference sequence). CDR3 coding DNA: TGTGCCAGCAGCTTGGCCGGGGGGGCCAACCAAGAGACCCAGTACTTC. Translation: CASSLAGGANQETQYF.

The V gene is TRBV3-1, the J gene TRBJ2-5, with D possibly matching TRBD2 (6 bases). The tail of the sequence fits TRBJ2-7 better, so the J call may be wrong. CDR1 is LGHDT and CDR2 is YNNKEL in the germline V gene (reference sequence). CDR3 size: 15 residues. The CDR3 DNA follows: TGTGCCAGCAGCCAAGCTGCGGACTATTCCTACGAGCAGTACTTC. Translation: CASSQAADYSYEQYF.

The chain combines TRBV12-3 or TRBV12-4 with TRBJ1-2; 8 nucleotides agree with TRBD1. V shed 4 bases, J shed 2 bases, and the junction held 15 bases outside the gene matches. The CDR3 contains 18 residues. The CDR3 DNA sequence: TGTGCCAGCAGTTCCCAAGAAACAGGACAGGGTCAAAACTATGGCTACACCTTC. Translation: CASSSQETGQGQNYGYTF.

The chain employs TRBV28 and TRBJ2-6; 7 bases map to TRBD1. In germline, CDR1 is MDHEN, CDR2 SYDVKM. The CDR3 contains 17 residues. The V and J ends lost 5 bases and 0 bases, in that order; junction bases with no gene match: 7. CDR3 sequence: CASSRGQFFSGANVLTF. The CDR3, as DNA: TGTGCCAGCAGTAGGGGACAGTTCTTCTCTGGGGCCAACGTCCTGACTTTC. The full variable domain, in which reference TRBV28 and TRBJ2-6 provide the parts outside the CDR3, is DVKVTQSSRYLVKRTGEKVFLECVQDMDHENMFWYRQDPGLGLRLIYFSYDVKMKEKGDIPEGYSVSREKKERFSLILESASTNQTSMYLCASSRGQFFSGANVLTFGAGSRLTVL.

The chain has TRBV18 and TRBJ2-4, with D tentatively TRBD1 (8 bases). The last part of the DNA fits TRBJ2-7 better; the J call may be wrong. Germline V gene lookup returns CDR1 KGHSH and CDR2 LQKENI. CDR3 length: 15 residues. CDR3: CASSTGGLAVYEQYF. In nucleotides, the CDR3 is TGTGCCAGCTCAACAGGGGGGCTAGCGGTCTACGAGCAGTACTTC.

The V call is TRBV29-1, the J call TRBJ1-1; no definite D call. Germline V gives CDR1 SQVTM, CDR2 ANQGSEA. This CDR3 has 11 amino acids. Deletions cut 5 bases from V and 3 bases from J, with 7 bases between. The CDR3 sequence is CSVSSYTEAFF. For the CDR3, the DNA is TGCAGCGTTTCCAGTTACACTGAAGCTTTCTTT. The full variable domain, in which reference TRBV29-1 and TRBJ1-1 provide the parts outside the CDR3, is SAVISQKPSRDICQRGTSLTIQCQVDSQVTMMFWYRQQPGQSLTLIATANQGSEATYESGFVIDKFPISRPNLTFSTLTVSNMSPEDSSIYLCSVSSYTEAFFGQGTRLTVV.

This clonotype appeared a few times. This rearrangement joins TRBV5-5 to TRBJ2-7, with 7 nucleotides matching TRBD2. This CDR3 comprises 15 residues. The V gene end was trimmed by 6 bases and the J gene end by 0 bases; junction bases not matched to a gene: 9. The germline V gene has CDR1 SGHKS and CDR2 YYEKEE (reference sequence). The DNA of the CDR3 is TGTGCCAGCACCCAGGGAGGGACGGCCTCCTACGAGCAGTACTTC. Translating it yields CASTQGGTASYEQYF.

V gene TRBV4-1 combines with J gene TRBJ1-2, with a weak D call TRBD1 (6 bases). V shed 0 bases and J shed 12 bases, with 14 bases lying between them. The CDR3 has 13 residues. Germline values: CDR1 MGHRA, CDR2 YSYEKL. CDR3 sequence reads: CASSQEQGRGHTF. The CDR3 bases are TGCGCCAGCAGCCAAGAACAGGGCCGGGGCCACACCTTC.

The rearrangement uses TRBV4-2 and TRBJ2-1; 9 bases match TRBD2. CDR3 size: 16 residues. Germline V gene sequence: CDR1 LGHNA, CDR2 YNFKEQ. Trimming cost V 1 base and J 7 bases; bases outside gene matches: 8. The CDR3 coding sequence is TGTGCCAGCAGCCAAGGTCCTAGCGGGAAAGGGAATGAGCAGTTCTTC. Its translation is CASSQGPSGKGNEQFF.

The rearrangement uses TRBV6-5 and TRBJ2-2, with 11 bases matching TRBD1. The CDR3 consists of 16 residues. Germline CDR1 is MNHEY and CDR2 is SVGAGI. Losses at the gene ends were 0 bases for V and 6 bases for J; bases not matched to a gene: 3. CDR3 nucleotide sequence: TGTGCCAGCAGTTACTCCGGGACAGGGGGTTCCGGGGAGCTGTTTTTT. It yields the protein CASSYSGTGGSGELFF.

This chain connects TRBV18 to TRBJ2-1, with TRBD2 identical over 11 bases. V trimming: 4 bases; J trimming: 7 bases; junction bases outside the gene matches: 6. The CDR3 consists of 15 residues. The germline gives CDR1 KGHSH, CDR2 LQKENI. CDR3 coding DNA: TGTGCCAGCTCACTGACTAGCGGGATGGGGAATGAGCAGTTCTTC. Its translation: CASSLTSGMGNEQFF.

This clonotype was recorded a few times. V and J are TRBV5-6 and TRBJ2-2; unclear D gene. The germline V gene encodes CDR1 SGHDT and CDR2 YYEEEE. The CDR3 contains 13 residues. V lost 3 bases and J 6 bases, leaving 9 bases between the germline ends. The CDR3 nucleotides read TGTGCCAGCAGCTACTTGGGCGCCGGGGAGCTGTTTTTT. Translated, it gives CASSYLGAGELFF. The whole variable domain, filled in from reference TRBV5-6 and TRBJ2-2, reads DAGVTQSPTHLIKTRGQQVTLRCSPKSGHDTVSWYQQALGQGPQFIFQYYEEEERQRGNFPDRFSGHQFPNYSSELNVNALLLGDSALYLCASSYLGAGELFFGEGSRLTVL.

This clonotype was counted only a few times. V usage is TRBV4-1 and J usage is TRBJ1-2, with D possibly being TRBD1 (6 bases). The CDR3 consists of 15 residues. Germline V CDR1 and CDR2: MGHRA, YSYEKL. The V end lost 1 base, the J end lost 5 bases, and 14 bases lay between the germline ends. CDR3 coding DNA: TGCGCCAGCAGCCAAGGGGGGCTGACAGAGTATGGCTACACCTTC. Its translation: CASSQGGLTEYGYTF.

The V call is TRBV12-3 or TRBV12-4, the J call TRBJ1-4; 9 positions agree with TRBD1. The CDR3 has 15 residues. Germline trimming cut 7 bases from V and 7 bases from J; bases unmatched to any gene: 10. CDR3 amino acids: CASTGGQGVREKLFF. DNA of the CDR3: TGTGCCAGCACCGGGGGACAGGGCGTGCGTGAAAAACTGTTTTTT.

The chain has TRBV7-2 and TRBJ1-6, with D possibly being TRBD1 (6 bases). The germline V gene encodes CDR1 SGHTA and CDR2 FQGNSA. V lost 1 base to trimming and J lost 9 bases, with 13 bases between them. CDR3 length: 15 residues. CDR3 sequence: CASSLVLQGFSPLHF. The CDR3, as DNA: TGTGCCAGCAGCTTAGTGTTACAGGGATTTTCACCCCTCCACTTT.

Note on this clonotype: The junction and the germline gene differ at one end; a read error may be behind it. The chain has TRBV2 and TRBJ2-7; the D gene is possibly TRBD2 (5 bases). The length of the CDR3 is 11 residues. The germline CDR1 and CDR2 sequences are SNHLY and FYNNEI. The CDR3 bases are TGTGCCGGCAGTGACTATAACGAGCAGTACTTC. Its translation is CAGSDYNEQYF.

At least ten counts were recorded for this clonotype. The chain uses TRBV20-1 and TRBJ2-1, with 12 positions matching TRBD2. The CDR3 runs to 13 residues. The ends lost 5 bases at V and 10 bases at J; junction bases unmatched: 6. Germline V gives CDR1 DFQATT, CDR2 SNEGSKA (reference sequence). DNA for the CDR3: TGCAGTGCTCCTCGACTAGCGGGAGAGGAGCAGTTCTTC. It translates to CSAPRLAGEEQFF.

This chain connects TRBV28 to TRBJ2-5; 7 nucleotides line up with TRBD1. Germline values: CDR1 MDHEN, CDR2 SYDVKM. J lost 2 bases, V lost 6 bases, and 12 bases had no gene match. The CDR3 totals 16 residues. CDR3 sequence (DNA): TGTGCCAGCAGGCTACCTCGCCAGGGGGAACAAGAGACCCAGTACTTC. Encoded protein: CASRLPRQGEQETQYF.

This sequence joins TRBV7-9 and TRBJ2-5; TRBD1 is a possible D gene (5 bases). The closer fit of TRBJ2-7 to the DNA end suggests the J call may be wrong. From germline, CDR1 is SEHNR and CDR2 FQNEAQ (reference sequence). CDR3 length: 15 amino acids. CDR3 DNA sequence: TGTGCCAGCAGCCCACCGAGACAGATTCTCGGCGAGCAGTACTTC. Its protein product is CASSPPRQILGEQYF.

V and J are TRBV6-6 and TRBJ2-7, with 7 bases aligning to TRBD1. This CDR3 contains 15 residues. The trim removed 4 bases at V and 2 bases at J, leaving 8 bases unmatched. Germline-derived CDR1 and CDR2 are MNHNY and SVGAGI (reference sequence). The CDR3 sequence: CASSSQGQTTYEQYF. The DNA of the CDR3 is TGTGCCAGCAGTTCACAGGGACAGACCACCTACGAGCAGTACTTC.

The V gene is TRBV20-1, the J gene TRBJ1-2; D might be TRBD1 (6 bases). Per the germline V gene, CDR1 is DFQATT and CDR2 is SNEGSKA (reference sequence). The CDR3 loop spans 11 amino acids. V gave up 7 bases and J gave up 8 bases, with 14 bases separating them. Written as DNA, the CDR3 is TGCAGTGTCGACAGGAACAGGGGCTACACCTTC. Its protein product is CSVDRNRGYTF.

The V and J genes are TRBV10-3 and TRBJ2-7; possible D gene TRBD2, 5 bases. Per the germline V gene, CDR1 is ENHRY and CDR2 is SYGVKD. The V gene lost 6 bases and the J gene lost 6 bases, with 9 bases spanning the gap. The CDR3 runs to 11 residues. As DNA, the CDR3 is TGTGCCATCAGAGTAGAGGGCGAGCAGTACTTC. This translates into CAIRVEGEQYF.

This rearrangement joins TRBV5-1 to TRBJ2-1, with D perhaps matching TRBD1 or TRBD2 (6 bases each). The V end lost 4 bases, the J end lost 2 bases, and 19 bases lay between the germline ends. Per germline, CDR1 SGHRS and CDR2 YFSETQ. The CDR3 runs 17 residues. CDR3 loop: CASSRGDVGGPYNEQFF. CDR3 bases: TGCGCCAGCAGCAGGGGGGACGTGGGCGGCCCCTACAATGAGCAGTTCTTC. The whole variable domain, filled in from reference TRBV5-1 and TRBJ2-1, reads KAGVTQTPRYLIKTRGQQVTLSCSPISGHRSVSWYQQTPGQGLQFLFEYFSETQRNKGNFPGRFSGRQFSNSRSEMNVSTLELGDSALYLCASSRGDVGGPYNEQFFGPGTRLTVL.

On this clonotype: At one end the junction does not follow the germline gene, possibly because of a read error. The chain carries TRBV5-1 and TRBJ2-7; TRBD1 matches at 8 bases. The V gene's germline CDR1 is SGHRS and CDR2 YFSETQ. This CDR3 is 16 amino acids long. In nucleotides, the CDR3 is TGCGCCGGCAGCTTGGGATCTGGACAGGGCCACTACGAGCAGTACTTC. Translating gives CAGSLGSGQGHYEQYF.